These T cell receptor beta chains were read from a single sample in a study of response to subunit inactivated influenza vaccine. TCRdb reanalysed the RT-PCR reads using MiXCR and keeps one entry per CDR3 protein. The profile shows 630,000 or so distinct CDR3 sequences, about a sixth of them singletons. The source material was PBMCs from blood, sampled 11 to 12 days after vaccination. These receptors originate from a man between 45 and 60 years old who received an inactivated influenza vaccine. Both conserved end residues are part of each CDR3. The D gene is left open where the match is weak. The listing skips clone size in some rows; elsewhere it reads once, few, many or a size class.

CDR3nt: TGTGCCAGCAGTTTATCTCCTCAGGATTACGAGCAGTACTTC; CDR3aa: CASSLSPQDYEQYF; j_gene: TRBJ2-7; d_gene: -; v_gene: TRBV27; abundance: -
CDR3nt: TGCAGCGTTGTCCTCTGGCGGACAGGGATGCGGGATCCCTACGAGCAGTACTTC; CDR3aa: CSVVLWRTGMRDPYEQYF; j_gene: TRBJ2-7; d_gene: TRBD1; v_gene: TRBV29-1; abundance: -
CDR3nt: TGTGCCAGTAGTATAGTCGGGGGGGGCACAGATACGCAGTATTTT; CDR3aa: CASSIVGGGTDTQYF; j_gene: TRBJ2-3; d_gene: TRBD2; v_gene: TRBV19; abundance: few
CDR3nt: TGCGCCAGCAGCTTGGCTCAGAGTACCTACGAGCAGTACTTC; CDR3aa: CASSLAQSTYEQYF; j_gene: TRBJ2-7; d_gene: -; v_gene: TRBV5-1; abundance: few
CDR3nt: TGCAGTGCGGGATACAGCGGGACTAGCGTCCACAATGAGCAGTTCTTC; CDR3aa: CSAGYSGTSVHNEQFF; j_gene: TRBJ2-1; d_gene: TRBD2; v_gene: TRBV20-1; abundance: -
CDR3nt: TGCAGTGCTGGCTCCCGGGCGGAAACGAACACTGAAGCTTTCTTT; CDR3aa: CSAGSRAETNTEAFF; j_gene: TRBJ1-1; d_gene: -; v_gene: TRBV20-1; abundance: few
CDR3nt: TGCAGTGCTATAGGACAGGGAGCGACAACCACTCCGGGCATTACGCAGTATTTT; CDR3aa: CSAIGQGATTTPGITQYF; j_gene: TRBJ2-3; d_gene: TRBD1; v_gene: TRBV20-1; abundance: few
CDR3nt: TGTGCCAGCAGCCCAAGCGGGCGGCAAGAGACCCAGTACTTC; CDR3aa: CASSPSGRQETQYF; j_gene: TRBJ2-5; d_gene: -; v_gene: TRBV3-1; abundance: once
CDR3nt: TGCAGTGCTAGGTCGGACAGGGGTGAAGAGACCCAGTACTTC; CDR3aa: CSARSDRGEETQYF; j_gene: TRBJ2-5; d_gene: TRBD1; v_gene: TRBV20-1; abundance: -
CDR3nt: TGTGCCTGGAGTGTGGCTAGCGGCTATCAAGAGACCCAGTACTTC; CDR3aa: CAWSVASGYQETQYF; j_gene: TRBJ2-5; d_gene: TRBD2; v_gene: TRBV30; abundance: few
CDR3nt: TGTGCCATTAAGGAGACCCAGAACACTGAAGCTTTCTTT; CDR3aa: CAIKETQNTEAFF; j_gene: TRBJ1-1; d_gene: -; v_gene: TRBV10-3; abundance: -
CDR3nt: TGCAGCGTTGAAGGACTAGCGGGAGATTGGGCCACAGATACGCAGTATTTT; CDR3aa: CSVEGLAGDWATDTQYF; j_gene: TRBJ2-3; d_gene: TRBD2; v_gene: TRBV29-1; abundance: few
CDR3nt: TGTGCCAGCAGCTTGTCGGACGGGCCCCAAGAGACCCAGTACTTC; CDR3aa: CASSLSDGPQETQYF; j_gene: TRBJ2-5; d_gene: -; v_gene: TRBV11-2; abundance: few
CDR3nt: TGTGCCAGCAGCTTAAAAGGGTACGAGCAGTACTTC; CDR3aa: CASSLKGYEQYF; j_gene: TRBJ2-7; d_gene: -; v_gene: TRBV28; abundance: many
CDR3nt: TGCAGTGCTAGGTCGACTAGCAATGAGCAGTTCTTC; CDR3aa: CSARSTSNEQFF; j_gene: TRBJ2-1; d_gene: -; v_gene: TRBV20-1; abundance: -
CDR3nt: TGTGCCACCAGCAGAGCATGGGCGGGTTACACAGATACGCAGTATTTT; CDR3aa: CATSRAWAGYTDTQYF; j_gene: TRBJ2-3; d_gene: -; v_gene: TRBV15; abundance: -
CDR3nt: TGTGCCAGCAGCTTAGACGAAAATCAGCCCCAGCATTTT; CDR3aa: CASSLDENQPQHF; j_gene: TRBJ1-5; d_gene: -; v_gene: TRBV7-8; abundance: few
CDR3nt: TGTGCCAGCAGCCCTTTTAGCGGGACCAGCACAGATACGCAGTATTTT; CDR3aa: CASSPFSGTSTDTQYF; j_gene: TRBJ2-3; d_gene: TRBD2; v_gene: TRBV14; abundance: -
CDR3nt: TGTGCCAGCAGTTTAGCAGGGTCGTCCAAGCAGTTCTTC; CDR3aa: CASSLAGSSKQFF; j_gene: TRBJ2-1; d_gene: -; v_gene: TRBV12-3/TRBV12-4; abundance: few
CDR3nt: TGTGCCAGCAGTTGGGGGGCCCAAGAGACCCAGTACTTC; CDR3aa: CASSWGAQETQYF; j_gene: TRBJ2-5; d_gene: -; v_gene: TRBV27; abundance: many
CDR3nt: TGTGCCAGCGCTATTCAGATGTACCCTGAAAAACTGTTTTTT; CDR3aa: CASAIQMYPEKLFF; j_gene: TRBJ1-4; d_gene: -; v_gene: TRBV6-1; abundance: -
CDR3nt: TGTGCCAGCAGCAAATCCTCGGGACAGGGCGTGAGCAATCAGCCCCAGCATTTT; CDR3aa: CASSKSSGQGVSNQPQHF; j_gene: TRBJ1-5; d_gene: -; v_gene: TRBV21-1; abundance: -
CDR3nt: TGTGCCAGCAGCCCCAGCAGGGTCTATGGCTACACCTTC; CDR3aa: CASSPSRVYGYTF; j_gene: TRBJ1-2; d_gene: -; v_gene: TRBV11-2; abundance: -
CDR3nt: TGTGCCAGCTCACCAACAGAGGCCGGGGAGCTGTTTTTT; CDR3aa: CASSPTEAGELFF; j_gene: TRBJ2-2; d_gene: -; v_gene: TRBV18; abundance: -
CDR3nt: TGTGCCAGCAGTCACAGCCGGGGCTTTCGAGATACGCAGTATTTT; CDR3aa: CASSHSRGFRDTQYF; j_gene: TRBJ2-3; d_gene: -; v_gene: TRBV28; abundance: -
CDR3nt: TGTGCCAGCAGCCGGGACAGCTACAATGAGCAGTTCTTC; CDR3aa: CASSRDSYNEQFF; j_gene: TRBJ2-1; d_gene: TRBD1; v_gene: TRBV5-1; abundance: many
CDR3nt: TGCGCCAGCAGCCTTCTAGAGGGTAACGAGCAGTACTTC; CDR3aa: CASSLLEGNEQYF; j_gene: TRBJ2-7; d_gene: -; v_gene: TRBV5-1; abundance: -
CDR3nt: TGTGCCAGCTCACCACCGAGGGGACAGGGGAACAATGAGCAGTTCTTC; CDR3aa: CASSPPRGQGNNEQFF; j_gene: TRBJ2-1; d_gene: TRBD1; v_gene: TRBV18; abundance: -
CDR3nt: TGCAGCGATGGGAGACAGCTACCCAATGAGCAGTTCTTC; CDR3aa: CSDGRQLPNEQFF; j_gene: TRBJ2-1; d_gene: -; v_gene: TRBV29-1; abundance: many
CDR3nt: TGTGCCAGTAGTAAAAGGGACCTCGGGGGAGATACGCAGTATTTT; CDR3aa: CASSKRDLGGDTQYF; j_gene: TRBJ2-3; d_gene: -; v_gene: TRBV19; abundance: -
CDR3nt: TGCAGCGTTGAAACTAGGACACCGAGCTCCTACAATGAGCAGTTCTTC; CDR3aa: CSVETRTPSSYNEQFF; j_gene: TRBJ2-1; d_gene: -; v_gene: TRBV29-1; abundance: many
CDR3nt: TGTGCCACCGAAGCAGGAGACACTGAAGCTTTCTTT; CDR3aa: CATEAGDTEAFF; j_gene: TRBJ1-1; d_gene: -; v_gene: TRBV7-9; abundance: many
CDR3nt: TGTGCCAGCAGCCAAGACGCAGGGTGGAACACTGAAGCTTTCTTT; CDR3aa: CASSQDAGWNTEAFF; j_gene: TRBJ1-1; d_gene: -; v_gene: TRBV14; abundance: few
CDR3nt: TGTGCCAGCAGTTTTGGCCCCAGCGCCGAGCAGTACTTC; CDR3aa: CASSFGPSAEQYF; j_gene: TRBJ2-7; d_gene: -; v_gene: TRBV12-3/TRBV12-4; abundance: few
CDR3nt: TGCGCCAGCAGCCATCCACAGCGGGGGGGAATCTACAATGAGCAGTTCTTC; CDR3aa: CASSHPQRGGIYNEQFF; j_gene: TRBJ2-1; d_gene: TRBD2; v_gene: TRBV4-3; abundance: few
CDR3nt: TGTGCCAGCAGTGAAACAGGGCTGGCCGGGGAGCTGTTTTTT; CDR3aa: CASSETGLAGELFF; j_gene: TRBJ2-2; d_gene: -; v_gene: TRBV25-1; abundance: few